Below, 30 T cell receptor beta chains from the same sample are listed, as sequenced in a study of shared clonotypes between healthy human individuals. The method was immunoSEQ multiplex PCR; TCRdb's version includes in-frame clones alone and lacks a portion of them. The table lists over a million clones, roughly 74% of them singletons. The sequencing sample was made of memory CD4+ T cells from PBMCs. Sample subset: CD45RA-negative fraction. The receptors shown here come from a man aged 18 to 35 in good health. Some clones in this sample may be carry-over from other donors' samples.

The rearrangement joins TRBV11-3 to TRBJ2-1; 7 bases are a match to TRBD2. V was clipped by 4 bases and J by 0 bases; unmatched bases: 18. The CDR3 is 20 amino acids. Germline assignment: CDR1 SGHNT and CDR2 YENEEA. CDR3 loop: CASSSSFSTTGRSSYNEQFF. In DNA form, the CDR3 reads TGTGCCAGCAGCTCCTCCTTTTCGACGACCGGGAGGAGCTCCTACAATGAGCAGTTCTTC.

A few counts support this clone. The chain combines TRBV6-6 with TRBJ1-5, with D perhaps TRBD1 (6 bases). V was pared by 6 bases and J by 0 bases, with 15 bases between. CDR1 and CDR2 (germline): MNHNY, SVGAGI (reference sequence). The CDR3 sequence is 16 residues long. The DNA for the CDR3 is TGTGCCAGCAGGGCCGGGACAACTCATAGCAATCAGCCCCAGCATTTT. Its protein is CASRAGTTHSNQPQHF.

This clone has more than one count but fewer than ten. This chain joins TRBV5-4 and TRBJ2-5, with 8 bases identical to TRBD2. The CDR3 extends over 16 amino acids. V dropped 0 bases and J dropped 4; count of bases not matched to a gene: 8. CDR1 is SGHNT, CDR2 YYREEE, per germline (reference sequence). CDR3 protein: CASSLGGKRERETQYF. CDR3 sequence (DNA): TGTGCCAGCAGCTTGGGAGGGAAGCGGGAGCGAGAGACCCAGTACTTC.

The chain employs TRBV30 and TRBJ2-6, with D possibly matching TRBD2 (5 bases). Germline V gene data show CDR1 as GTSNPN and CDR2 as SVGIG (reference sequence). This CDR3 is built from 16 residues. V was clipped by 3 bases and J by 0 bases, with 12 bases between them. The CDR3 nucleotides read TGTGCCTGGAGGCGGGCGGGTAGCTCTGGGGCCAACGTCCTGACTTTC. Amino acids: CAWRRAGSSGANVLTF.

This clone came up once. The chain links TRBV4-1 to TRBJ1-5; weak D call: TRBD1 (5 bases). Between the trimmed V and J ends, which lost 0 bases and 6 bases, there was a span of 18 bases. The CDR3 spans 17 residues. Germline-derived CDR1 and CDR2 are MGHRA and YSYEKL. CDR3: CASSQDLGQGNGQPQHF. For the CDR3, the DNA is TGCGCCAGCAGCCAAGATTTAGGGCAGGGCAACGGTCAGCCCCAGCATTTT.

The chain carries TRBV5-1 and TRBJ2-2, with TRBD1 matching 8 bases. This CDR3 is 16 amino acids long. V lost 4 bases to trimming and J lost 1 base; unmatched junction nucleotides: 6. CDR1 is SGHRS and CDR2 is YFSETQ in the germline V gene. The CDR3 coding sequence is TGCGCCAGCAGCGGATCCGGGACAGGGAACACCGGGGAGCTGTTTTTT. It is translated as CASSGSGTGNTGELFF.

The chain couples TRBV2 to TRBJ2-7, with 12 positions matching TRBD2. Germline values: CDR1 SNHLY, CDR2 FYNNEI. This CDR3 spans 17 amino acids. V lost 6 bases and J lost 7; bases outside the gene matches: 16. CDR3 coding DNA: TGTGCCAGCAGCTCAGCCCCTAGCGGGAGGGCCATGTCGGAGCAGTACTTC. It translates to CASSSAPSGRAMSEQYF.

The chain has TRBV11-2 and TRBJ1-1; no clear D. Germline assignment: CDR1 SGHAT and CDR2 FQNNGV. This CDR3 has 13 amino acids. V lost 2 bases, J lost 3 bases, and 7 bases lay in between. The CDR3 nucleotides read TGTGCCAGCAGCTTAATAGCGTACACTGAAGCTTTCTTT. Its translation: CASSLIAYTEAFF.

A few counts support this clone. V and J are TRBV2 and TRBJ1-3, with D maybe TRBD1 (5 bases). Germline CDR1 and CDR2: SNHLY and FYNNEI. The CDR3 contains 17 residues. V lost 5 bases to trimming and J lost 0 bases, with 17 bases between them. CDR3 coding DNA: TGTGCCAGCAGTCTTACACCGGGACTCATCTCTGGAAACACCATATATTTT. As protein: CASSLTPGLISGNTIYF.

The chain recombines TRBV7-2 with TRBJ2-5; either TRBD1 or TRBD2 may fit D (5 bases each). The V end lost 1 base, the J end lost 2 bases, and 17 bases lay between the germline ends. Germline V gives CDR1 SGHTA, CDR2 FQGNSA. This CDR3 region has 17 residues. This CDR3 reads CASSLEWGRALQETQYF. In nucleotides, the CDR3 is TGTGCCAGCAGCTTAGAATGGGGACGGGCCTTACAAGAGACCCAGTACTTC.

The gene calls are TRBV19 and TRBJ1-3; D gene unclear. The CDR3 spans 16 residues. The germline V gene encodes CDR1 LNHDA and CDR2 SQIVND (reference sequence). The germline V and J ends were trimmed by 3 bases and 0 bases, with 12 bases remaining between them. The CDR3 DNA reads TGTGCCAGTAGTATCGTGCAGCGAAGCTCTGGAAACACCATATATTTT. It yields the protein CASSIVQRSSGNTIYF.

The rearrangement joins TRBV5-1 to TRBJ2-1, with D possibly called TRBD1 or TRBD2 (6 bases each). Trimming pared 4 bases from V and 0 bases from J, leaving 14 bases between. The germline gives CDR1 SGHRS, CDR2 YFSETQ. This CDR3 spans 16 amino acids. DNA of the CDR3: TGCGCCAGCAGCCAGTCCGGGGGCGGCTCCTACAATGAGCAGTTCTTC. This encodes CASSQSGGGSYNEQFF.

V is TRBV27 and J is TRBJ2-7; 12 positions match TRBD2. The CDR3 has 16 amino acids. V lost 3 bases, J lost 3 bases, and 6 bases stayed unmatched. From germline, CDR1 is MNHEY and CDR2 SMNVEV (reference sequence). CDR3 loop: CASSFLTSGRSYEQYF. The CDR3 coding sequence is TGTGCCAGCAGTTTCTTGACTAGCGGGAGAAGCTACGAGCAGTACTTC.

Comments on this clone: Possible read error: a much larger clone is one base away. The chain employs TRBV2 and TRBJ1-3; D is unclear. CDR3 length: 14 amino acids. Per the germline V gene, CDR1 is SNHLY and CDR2 is FYNNEI. V dropped 6 bases and J dropped 0 bases, with 9 bases sitting between them. CDR3 coding DNA: TGTGCCAGCAGCTCGGCCAGCTCTGGAAACACCATATATTTT. The encoded protein is CASSSASSGNTIYF.

The chain employs TRBV6-4 and TRBJ2-1, with D tentatively TRBD2 (5 bases). The length of the CDR3 is 15 residues. V was cut by 6 bases and J by 0 bases, with 12 bases left in between. Germline CDR1 MRHNA, CDR2 SNTAGT. The CDR3 DNA reads as TGTGCCAGCAGCGTCAACCGGGACTCCTACAATGAGCAGTTCTTC. Translation: CASSVNRDSYNEQFF.

CDR3 in amino acids: CASSKGRGRRGKNIQYF. Here the CDR3 DNA reads TGTGCCAGCAGCAAAGGCAGGGGGCGCCGGGGCAAAAACATTCAGTACTTC. The V gene is TRBV21-1, the J gene TRBJ2-4; whether TRBD1, the table's D call, matches the DNA was not checked. TRBV21-1 is listed as a pseudogene. CDR3 size: 17 residues.

The chain couples TRBV5-1 to TRBJ2-5, with a weak D call TRBD2 (5 bases). The CDR3 covers 14 residues. The germline gives CDR1 SGHRS, CDR2 YFSETQ. V lost 4 bases, J lost 5 bases, and 15 bases lay in between. The CDR3 DNA reads as TGCGCCAGCAGCCCGCCGGGAACGGGGGAGACCCAGTACTTC. Its translation: CASSPPGTGETQYF.

This clone was observed a handful of times. The chain carries TRBV27 and TRBJ2-7; D is ambiguous. V was cut by 4 bases and J by 2 bases, with 3 bases left in between. The CDR3 has 11 amino acids. The germline V gene has CDR1 MNHEY and CDR2 SMNVEV (reference sequence). This CDR3 reads CASSSPYEQYF. CDR3 sequence (DNA): TGTGCCAGCAGTTCCCCCTACGAGCAGTACTTC.

About this clone itself: The sample contains more than one DNA sequence encoding this CDR3. The V gene is TRBV28, the J gene TRBJ2-5, with no clear D. The CDR3 contains 12 residues. Germline lookup yields CDR1 MDHEN and CDR2 SYDVKM. Trimming removed 5 bases from V and 5 bases from J, with 9 bases in between. DNA of the CDR3: TGTGCCAGCAGTCCCGGTGTGGAGACCCAGTACTTC. Translating gives CASSPGVETQYF.

This chain connects TRBV5-1 to TRBJ2-5; TRBD2 aligns across 8 bases. V gave up 4 bases and J gave up 4 bases; unmatched junction bases: 12. Looked up from germline, CDR1 is SGHRS and CDR2 is YFSETQ. The CDR3 runs 16 residues. CDR3 loop: CASSILSGTSGETQYF. For the CDR3, the DNA is TGCGCCAGCAGCATCCTTAGCGGGACAAGTGGAGAGACCCAGTACTTC.

This rearrangement joins TRBV9 to TRBJ2-3; D may be TRBD1 (6 bases). V lost 3 bases to trimming and J lost 3 bases, with 23 bases between them. Germline CDR1 is SGDLS and CDR2 is YYNGEE. The CDR3 is 18 residues long. CDR3 nucleotides: TGTGCCAGCAGCGAGGGGGTAGGACGGCCCTTGGGGACAGATACGCAGTATTTT. It codes for CASSEGVGRPLGTDTQYF.

The genes are TRBV28 and TRBJ1-1; perhaps TRBD1 as D (6 bases). The CDR3 is 16 amino acids. Trimming stripped 5 bases from V and 10 bases from J, with 26 bases between. In germline, CDR1 is MDHEN, CDR2 SYDVKM. CDR3 in amino acids: CASSGGAAEDEGRAFF. DNA for the CDR3: TGTGCCAGCAGTGGGGGCGCGGCGGAGGACGAAGGGAGAGCTTTCTTT.

Here the CDR3 reads CASSPGQGETQYF. The CDR3 nucleotides are TGCGCCAGCAGCCCGGGACAGGGGGAGACCCAGTACTTC. The chain is built from TRBV5-1 and TRBJ2-5; 10 bases fit TRBD1. Germline-derived CDR1 and CDR2 are SGHRS and YFSETQ. The junction had 2 bases not matched to a gene; V was cut back by 4 bases and J by 5 bases. CDR3 size: 13 residues.

The V and J genes are TRBV28 and TRBJ1-5; tentative D call: TRBD1 (6 bases). V was shortened by 3 bases and J by 0 bases, with 12 bases between the two germline ends. Germline V gene data show CDR1 as MDHEN and CDR2 as SYDVKM. This CDR3 spans 16 amino acids. CDR3 nucleotides: TGTGCCAGCAGTTTTCGGACAGCGTATAGCAATCAGCCCCAGCATTTT. Translated, it gives CASSFRTAYSNQPQHF.

This sequence joins TRBV10-1 and TRBJ2-3, with D perhaps given as TRBD1 or TRBD2 (5 bases each). The CDR3 consists of 14 residues. Germline V CDR1 and CDR2: WNHNN, SYGVQD (reference sequence). Trimming cost V 2 bases and J 4 bases, with 10 bases left between them. Written as DNA, the CDR3 is TGCGCCAGCAGTGAGATGCTGGGGGCAGATACGCAGTATTTT. Residues: CASSEMLGADTQYF.

This chain connects TRBV6-5 to TRBJ2-1, with 7 bases fitting TRBD1. J was trimmed by 5 bases and V by 6 bases; bases with no gene match: 4. CDR1 is MNHEY, CDR2 SVGAGI, per germline. The CDR3 is 13 residues long. CDR3 in amino acids: CASRRTGDNEQFF. CDR3 in DNA: TGTGCCAGCAGGCGAACAGGGGACAATGAGCAGTTCTTC.

The J gene is TRBJ1-2, the V gene TRBV20-1; no clear D. Germline-derived CDR1 and CDR2 are DFQATT and SNEGSKA (reference sequence). The CDR3 sequence is 11 residues long. V lost 7 bases and J lost 9, with 15 bases in between. The CDR3 nucleotides read TGCAGTGTCGCTCGGCTCCGAAGCTACACCTTC. This encodes CSVARLRSYTF.

This clone was counted only a few times. Here the CDR3 DNA reads TGCGCCAGCAGCCTTGCCTATGGCTACACCTTC. Translated, it gives CASSLAYGYTF. The J gene is TRBJ1-2, the V gene TRBV5-1; D unresolved. The germline CDR1 and CDR2 sequences are SGHRS and YFSETQ. The CDR3 is 11 amino acids. V lost 4 bases and J 4 bases, leaving 5 bases between the germline ends.

J is TRBJ1-3 and V is TRBV28; no definite D call. Trimming took 4 bases from V and 0 from J, leaving 10 bases between them. This CDR3 region has 15 residues. Germline V lookup: CDR1 MDHEN, CDR2 SYDVKM. CDR3 in DNA: TGTGCCAGCAGTTATGCCATGATCTCTGGAAACACCATATATTTT. Translated, it gives CASSYAMISGNTIYF.

As DNA, the CDR3 is TGTGCCAGCAGTTACTCGAAAGGAAACACCATATATTTT. Its translation: CASSYSKGNTIYF. The V gene is TRBV6-6, the J gene TRBJ1-3; D gene ambiguous. Germline CDR1 MNHNY, CDR2 SVGAGI (reference sequence). Trimming cost V 0 bases and J 4 bases, with 4 bases left between them. This CDR3 is 13 amino acids long.